The 28 T cell receptor beta chains reported below all come from one sample, sequenced in a study of T-cell memory formation after mild COVID-19 (dated by TCRdb to 2020 to 2023). Library generation was performed with 5' RACE. This sample was sequenced with an Illumina NovaSeq 6000. Through fastp at Q25 and MiXCR, TCRdb rebuilt clones from the public reads, retaining in-frame beta chains. Rows matching on CDR3 protein sequence are summarized as one entry with the most common DNA and genes. A total of about 320,000 distinct CDR3 sequences appear in this sample, roughly an eighth of them only once. The ten largest clones add up to around a fifth of the sample. Sequencing was done on a sample of PBMCs or a T cell subset sorted from them (not recorded which). These receptors came from a young man who had mild COVID-19 (a few samples of this study predate the infection). The sample titles of this study are shuffled in the database, so cell type and time point are left out; the donor was told from shared clones.

This clonotype was recorded many times. The V call is TRBV7-6, the J call TRBJ2-5, with D perhaps matching TRBD2 (5 bases). The CDR3 length is 14 residues. The ends were cut back, 4 bases at V and 2 bases at J, with 11 bases in the middle. Germline CDR1 and CDR2: SGHVS and FNYEAQ. The CDR3 nucleotides are TGTGCCAGCAGCTCACGAGGGTTGCAAGAGACCCAGTACTTC. Protein sequence: CASSSRGLQETQYF.

The chain joins TRBV7-6 to TRBJ2-3; TRBD1 matches at 8 bases. The CDR3 is made up of 16 amino acids. Trimming at V came to 5 bases and at J to 4 bases, leaving 11 bases not matched to a gene. CDR1 is SGHVS, CDR2 FNYEAQ, per germline. CDR3 residues: CASSRTPDREADTQYF. CDR3 DNA: TGTGCCAGCAGCCGCACCCCGGACAGGGAGGCAGATACGCAGTATTTT.

The chain joins TRBV25-1 to TRBJ2-5; tentative D call: TRBD2 (6 bases). Deletions cut 3 bases from V and 1 base from J, with 9 bases between. The CDR3 spans 14 residues. From germline, CDR1 is MGHDK and CDR2 SYGVNS. Written as DNA, the CDR3 is TGTGCCAGCAGTGATCCCGGGGGCCAAGAGACCCAGTACTTC. Translated, it gives CASSDPGGQETQYF.

This clonotype showed up many times. V usage is TRBV20-1 and J usage is TRBJ1-5, with 10 bases fitting TRBD1. V was clipped by 0 bases and J by 5 bases; unmatched bases: 7. The CDR3 spans 16 residues. Germline assignment: CDR1 DFQATT and CDR2 SNEGSKA (reference sequence). The CDR3 loop is CSARDRTGGGHQPQHF. Here the CDR3 DNA reads TGCAGTGCTAGAGATCGGACAGGGGGAGGGCATCAGCCCCAGCATTTT.

This clonotype has just a few counts. The V gene is TRBV14, the J gene TRBJ2-7; weak D call: TRBD1 (5 bases). The V end lost 5 bases, the J end lost 3 bases, and 14 bases lay between the germline ends. Germline V gene sequence: CDR1 SGHDN, CDR2 FVKESK. CDR3 length: 14 amino acids. The CDR3, as DNA: TGTGCCAGCAGCATCTACTCAGGGAACTACGAGCAGTACTTC. Its protein product is CASSIYSGNYEQYF.

The chain links TRBV5-6 to TRBJ1-5, with 11 bases aligning to TRBD1. V dropped 2 bases and J dropped 6; count of bases not matched to a gene: 1. Germline V gene lookup returns CDR1 SGHDT and CDR2 YYEEEE. The CDR3 loop spans 14 amino acids. CDR3 region: CASSFGTGGQPQHF. The CDR3 DNA reads as TGTGCCAGCAGCTTCGGGACAGGGGGTCAGCCCCAGCATTTT.

This clonotype was observed a handful of times. The chain links TRBV20-1 to TRBJ2-5; 8 positions match TRBD2. Looked up from germline, CDR1 is DFQATT and CDR2 is SNEGSKA (reference sequence). The CDR3 consists of 13 residues. The J segment lost 1 base and the V segment lost 8 bases, leaving 6 bases of the junction unmatched. This CDR3 is CSSPGLVQETQYF. CDR3 nucleotides: TGCAGTAGCCCGGGACTAGTCCAAGAGACCCAGTACTTC.

This clonotype was detected only a few times. The chain's CDR3 is CSGTRDPYNEQFF. CDR3 DNA sequence: TGCAGCGGAACCCGGGACCCTTACAATGAGCAGTTCTTC. J is TRBJ2-1 and V is TRBV29-1, with D perhaps matching TRBD1 or TRBD2 (5 bases each). Trimming took 7 bases from V and 4 from J, leaving 14 bases between them. CDR3 length: 13 residues. Per the germline V gene, CDR1 is SQVTM and CDR2 is ANQGSEA.

This clonotype was found many times. The CDR3 region is CASSPRAGINSPQHF. The CDR3 DNA is TGTGCCAGCAGCCCAAGGGCAGGGATTAACTCGCCCCAGCATTTT. The chain joins TRBV9 to TRBJ1-5; D may be TRBD1 (5 bases). Germline-derived CDR1 and CDR2 are SGDLS and YYNGEE. V was pared by 4 bases and J by 9 bases, with 20 bases between. This CDR3 spans 15 amino acids. Complete variable domain (other parts from reference TRBV9 and TRBJ1-5): DSGVTQTPKHLITATGQRVTLRCSPRSGDLSVYWYQQSLDQGLQFLIQYYNGEERAKGNILERFSAQQFPDLHSELNLSSLELGDSALYFCASSPRAGINSPQHFGDGTRLSIL.

The rearrangement links TRBV7-2 to TRBJ1-2; D is perhaps TRBD1 (5 bases). Germline CDR1 and CDR2: SGHTA and FQGNSA. Trimming shortened V by 5 bases and J by 2 bases, and 15 bases separated the two germline ends. The CDR3 sequence is 15 residues long. The CDR3 sequence is CASSPTWDGNYGYTF. The CDR3 DNA sequence: TGTGCCAGCAGCCCTACATGGGACGGGAACTATGGCTACACCTTC.

The V gene is TRBV28, the J gene TRBJ2-2, with 10 bases that match TRBD2. CDR3 length: 16 residues. The germline gives CDR1 MDHEN, CDR2 SYDVKM. V lost 5 bases, J lost 3 bases, and 6 bases stayed unmatched. The CDR3 DNA reads as TGTGCCAGCAGTCTAGGACTAGCGGCTTACACCGGGGAGCTGTTTTTT. Translated: CASSLGLAAYTGELFF.

This clonotype was picked up a small number of times. The CDR3 DNA is TGCGCCAGCAGCTTGGTATCTGGGGGCTGGACAGATACGCAGTATTTT. It is translated as CASSLVSGGWTDTQYF. This chain connects TRBV5-1 to TRBJ2-3, with a possible D match to TRBD1 (6 bases). This CDR3 has 16 residues. Germline lookup yields CDR1 SGHRS and CDR2 YFSETQ. V lost 0 bases to trimming and J lost 3 bases, with 14 bases between them. Combining the CDR3 with reference TRBV5-1 and TRBJ2-3 gives the whole variable domain KAGVTQTPRYLIKTRGQQVTLSCSPISGHRSVSWYQQTPGQGLQFLFEYFSETQRNKGNFPGRFSGRQFSNSRSEMNVSTLELGDSALYLCASSLVSGGWTDTQYFGPGTRLTVL.

The chain employs TRBV19 and TRBJ2-2, with 8 positions matching TRBD2. The CDR3 loop spans 16 amino acids. V dropped 5 bases and J dropped 3; count of bases not matched to a gene: 8. The germline CDR1 and CDR2 sequences are LNHDA and SQIVND (reference sequence). The CDR3 coding sequence is TGTGCCAGTAGTGGGGGGACTAGGTCTGACACCGGGGAGCTGTTTTTT. This sequence encodes CASSGGTRSDTGELFF.

This clonotype was seen ten or more times. V is TRBV12-3 or TRBV12-4 and J is TRBJ1-5; TRBD1 aligns across 7 bases. This CDR3 region has 16 residues. Trimming took 0 bases from V and 1 from J; bases not matched to a gene: 3. DNA of the CDR3: TGTGCCAGCAGTTTAGCGCACAGGGGAAGCAATCAGCCCCAGCATTTT. Translation gives CASSLAHRGSNQPQHF.

J is TRBJ2-7 and V is TRBV20-1; D may be TRBD1 or TRBD2 (5 bases each). Germline CDR1 DFQATT, CDR2 SNEGSKA (reference sequence). This CDR3 spans 15 amino acids. V gave up 0 bases and J gave up 2 bases, with 14 bases separating them. CDR3 protein: CSARDGGKGPYEQYV. The DNA of the CDR3 is TGCAGTGCTAGAGATGGGGGAAAGGGGCCCTACGAGCAGTACGTC.

This clonotype has a handful of counts. The chain recombines TRBV20-1 with TRBJ2-7, with TRBD1 as a possible D gene (5 bases). CDR1 and CDR2 from the germline V gene are DFQATT and SNEGSKA (reference sequence). Trimming removed 3 bases at V and 4 bases at J, with 16 bases between. The CDR3 contains 14 residues. The CDR3 sequence is CSASSTQGGYEQYF. The CDR3 nucleotides read TGCAGTGCTAGTTCGACGCAGGGTGGATACGAGCAGTACTTC.

This clonotype came up a few times. The chain employs TRBV29-1 and TRBJ2-7, with 8 nucleotides matching TRBD2. The germline CDR1 and CDR2 sequences are SQVTM and ANQGSEA. With V trimmed by 5 bases and J by 1 base, 7 bases remained unmatched. The CDR3 has 14 amino acids. The chain's CDR3 is CSVFLLAGSYEQYF. CDR3 DNA sequence: TGCAGCGTTTTTCTATTAGCGGGGTCCTACGAGCAGTACTTC.

The genes are TRBV19 and TRBJ1-5, with no clear D. Trimming removed 7 bases from V and 0 bases from J, with 13 bases in between. Germline CDR1 reads LNHDA; CDR2 reads SQIVND (reference sequence). CDR3 length: 15 residues. The CDR3 nucleotides read TGTGCCAGTAACCCGGACGGCTATAGCAATCAGCCCCAGCATTTT. It encodes CASNPDGYSNQPQHF.

In this sample, this clonotype turned up many times. This rearrangement joins TRBV7-2 to TRBJ1-6, with a weak D call TRBD1 (5 bases). CDR3 length equals 13 residues. The germline V gene has CDR1 SGHTA and CDR2 FQGNSA. Trimming left V 5 bases short and J 8 bases short, with 10 bases between. CDR3: CASSGQLDSPLHF. DNA for the CDR3: TGTGCCAGCAGCGGACAATTAGATTCACCCCTCCACTTT.

The chain recombines TRBV20-1 with TRBJ2-7, with 7 bases lining up with TRBD1. With 2 bases clipped from V and 2 bases from J, the junction kept 3 bases outside the gene matches. CDR3 length: 13 residues. The germline V gene has CDR1 DFQATT and CDR2 SNEGSKA (reference sequence). CDR3 DNA sequence: TGCAGTGCTAGACCGGACAGGACCTACGAGCAGTACTTC. Protein sequence: CSARPDRTYEQYF.

The rearrangement joins TRBV20-1 to TRBJ2-1; 8 nucleotides line up with TRBD2. This CDR3 comprises 14 residues. Trimming cost V 4 bases and J 9 bases; bases outside gene matches: 11. The V gene's germline CDR1 is DFQATT and CDR2 SNEGSKA (reference sequence). CDR3 loop: CSATGLAASIEQFF. In DNA form, the CDR3 reads TGCAGTGCTACCGGACTAGCCGCAAGCATTGAGCAGTTCTTC.

This clonotype turned up a few times. J is TRBJ2-3 and V is TRBV11-2; no clear D gene. The CDR3 runs to 14 residues. Trimming took off 4 bases at V and 3 bases at J, with 11 bases between the two ends. The V gene's germline CDR1 is SGHAT and CDR2 FQNNGV. The CDR3 region is CASSSLDGTDTQYF. CDR3 DNA: TGTGCCAGCAGCTCGCTCGATGGGACAGATACGCAGTATTTT.

The DNA for the CDR3 is TGTGCCAGCAGCGTCGGGACTAGCTCGGCCGGGGAGCTGTTTTTT. Protein sequence: CASSVGTSSAGELFF. The chain has TRBV7-3 and TRBJ2-2; 9 bases match TRBD2. J was trimmed by 6 bases and V by 5 bases; bases with no gene match: 7. Per the germline V gene, CDR1 is SGHTA and CDR2 is FQGTGA. The CDR3 has 15 amino acids.

This clonotype was observed a handful of times. The chain recombines TRBV4-3 with TRBJ2-4; 8 bases align to TRBD1. The J segment lost 2 bases and the V segment lost 6 bases, leaving 9 bases of the junction unmatched. Germline-derived CDR1 and CDR2 are LGHNA and YSLEER. CDR3 length: 16 amino acids. The CDR3 nucleotides are TGCGCCAGCAGGCGACAGGGGCGACGTTCCAAAAACATTCAGTACTTC. Encoded protein: CASRRQGRRSKNIQYF.

This clonotype occurred many times. This chain connects TRBV7-9 to TRBJ2-4; D uncertain. Per the germline V gene, CDR1 is SEHNR and CDR2 is FQNEAQ (reference sequence). This CDR3 contains 15 residues. Trimming took 3 bases from V and 3 from J, leaving 12 bases between them. The CDR3 loop reads CASSFSFSGKNIQYF. For the CDR3, the DNA is TGTGCCAGCAGCTTCTCCTTTTCAGGCAAAAACATTCAGTACTTC.

This clonotype was counted a few times. The DNA for the CDR3 is TGTGCCAGCAGCAAAGCGACTGGGCGGGAGGCCGGGGAGCTGTTTTTT. It is translated as CASSKATGREAGELFF. The V call is TRBV21-1, the J call TRBJ2-2; whether TRBD2, the table's D call, matches the DNA was not checked. TRBV21-1 is a recognized pseudogene. This CDR3 is 16 amino acids long.

This clonotype was detected ten times or more. The chain recombines TRBV5-1 with TRBJ2-1; TRBD2 matches 9 bases. V shed 7 bases, J shed 0 bases, and the junction held 14 bases outside the gene matches. The CDR3 has 18 residues. Germline V gives CDR1 SGHRS, CDR2 YFSETQ. The CDR3 loop reads CASVPTSGYRSSYNEQFF. CDR3 nucleotides: TGCGCCAGCGTTCCGACTAGCGGTTATCGTAGCTCCTACAATGAGCAGTTCTTC.

A few counts support this clonotype. V gene TRBV7-9 combines with J gene TRBJ2-3; TRBD1 agrees at 7 bases. V shed 4 bases, J shed 7 bases, and the junction held 8 bases outside the gene matches. Germline CDR1 is SEHNR and CDR2 is FQNEAQ (reference sequence). The CDR3 sequence is 14 residues long. DNA for the CDR3: TGTGCCAGCAGCTCAACGAGGGGGCCGTATACGCAGTATTTT. It translates to CASSSTRGPYTQYF.